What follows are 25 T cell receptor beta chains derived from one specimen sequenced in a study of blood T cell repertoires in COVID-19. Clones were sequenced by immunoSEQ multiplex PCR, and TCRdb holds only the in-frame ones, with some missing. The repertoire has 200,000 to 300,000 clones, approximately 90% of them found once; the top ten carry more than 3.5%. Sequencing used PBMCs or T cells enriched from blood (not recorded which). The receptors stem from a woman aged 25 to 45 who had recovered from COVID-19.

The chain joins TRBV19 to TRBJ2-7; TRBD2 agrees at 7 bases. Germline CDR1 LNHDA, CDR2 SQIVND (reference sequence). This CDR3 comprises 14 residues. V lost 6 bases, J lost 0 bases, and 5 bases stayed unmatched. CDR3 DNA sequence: TGTGCCAGTAGGCCGCCGGGGGGCTCCTACGAGCAGTACTTC. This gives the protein CASRPPGGSYEQYF.

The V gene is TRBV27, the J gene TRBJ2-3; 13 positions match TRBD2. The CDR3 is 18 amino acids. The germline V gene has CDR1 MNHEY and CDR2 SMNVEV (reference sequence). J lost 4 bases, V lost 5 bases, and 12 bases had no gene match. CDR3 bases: TGTGCCAGCAGTCTCACTTCGACTAGCGGGAGGTCAGCAGATACGCAGTATTTT. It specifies CASSLTSTSGRSADTQYF.

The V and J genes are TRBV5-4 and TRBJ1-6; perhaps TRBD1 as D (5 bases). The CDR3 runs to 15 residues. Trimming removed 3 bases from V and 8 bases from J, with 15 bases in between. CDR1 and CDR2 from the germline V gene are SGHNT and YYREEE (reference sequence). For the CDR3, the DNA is TGTGCCAGCAGCTGGGGGAGGGAGGGTCATTCACCCCTCCACTTT. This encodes CASSWGREGHSPLHF.

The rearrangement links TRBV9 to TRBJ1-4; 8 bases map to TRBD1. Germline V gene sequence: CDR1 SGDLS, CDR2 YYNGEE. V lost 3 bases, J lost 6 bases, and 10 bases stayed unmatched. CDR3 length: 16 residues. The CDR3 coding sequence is TGTGCCAGCAGCGGCGATCAGGGGGCGGTCGATGAAAAACTGTTTTTT. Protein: CASSGDQGAVDEKLFF. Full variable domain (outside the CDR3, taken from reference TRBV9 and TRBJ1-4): DSGVTQTPKHLITATGQRVTLRCSPRSGDLSVYWYQQSLDQGLQFLIQYYNGEERAKGNILERFSAQQFPDLHSELNLSSLELGDSALYFCASSGDQGAVDEKLFFGSGTQLSVL.

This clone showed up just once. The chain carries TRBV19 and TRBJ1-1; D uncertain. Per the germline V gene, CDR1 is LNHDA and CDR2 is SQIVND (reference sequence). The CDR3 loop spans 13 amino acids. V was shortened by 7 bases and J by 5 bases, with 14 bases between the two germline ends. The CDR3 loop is CASTYGRGTEAFF. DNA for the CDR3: TGTGCCAGTACGTACGGGCGGGGAACTGAAGCTTTCTTT.

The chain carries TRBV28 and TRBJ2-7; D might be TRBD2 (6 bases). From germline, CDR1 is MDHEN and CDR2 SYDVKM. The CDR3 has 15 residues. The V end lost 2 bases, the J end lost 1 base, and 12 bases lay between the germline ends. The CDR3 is CASSLSRDSSYEQYF. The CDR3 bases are TGTGCCAGCAGTTTAAGCCGGGACTCGTCCTACGAGCAGTACTTC.

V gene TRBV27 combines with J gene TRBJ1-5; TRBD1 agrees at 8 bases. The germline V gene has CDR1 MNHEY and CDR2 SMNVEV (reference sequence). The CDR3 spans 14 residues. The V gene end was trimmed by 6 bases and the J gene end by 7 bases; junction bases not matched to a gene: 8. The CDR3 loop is CASRDGQGTQPQHF. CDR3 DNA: TGTGCCAGCAGAGATGGACAGGGAACCCAGCCCCAGCATTTT.

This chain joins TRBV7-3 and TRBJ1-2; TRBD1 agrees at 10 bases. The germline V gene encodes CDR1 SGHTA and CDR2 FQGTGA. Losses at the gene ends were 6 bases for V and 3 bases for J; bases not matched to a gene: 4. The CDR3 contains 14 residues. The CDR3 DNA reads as TGTGCCAGCAGTCCGGACAGGGGGGACTATGGCTACACCTTC. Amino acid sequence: CASSPDRGDYGYTF.

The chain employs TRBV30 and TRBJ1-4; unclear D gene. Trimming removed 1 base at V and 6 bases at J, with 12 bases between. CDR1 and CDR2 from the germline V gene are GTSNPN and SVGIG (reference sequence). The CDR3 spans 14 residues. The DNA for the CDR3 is TGTGCCTGGAGTGGGCCTTCAGTGGATGAAAAACTGTTTTTT. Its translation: CAWSGPSVDEKLFF.

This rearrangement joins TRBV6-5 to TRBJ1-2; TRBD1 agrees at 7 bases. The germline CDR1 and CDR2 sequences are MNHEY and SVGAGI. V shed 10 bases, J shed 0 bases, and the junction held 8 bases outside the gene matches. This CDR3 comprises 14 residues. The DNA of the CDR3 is TGTGCCACCTCCCGGGACAGCACTAACTATGGCTACACCTTC. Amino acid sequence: CATSRDSTNYGYTF.

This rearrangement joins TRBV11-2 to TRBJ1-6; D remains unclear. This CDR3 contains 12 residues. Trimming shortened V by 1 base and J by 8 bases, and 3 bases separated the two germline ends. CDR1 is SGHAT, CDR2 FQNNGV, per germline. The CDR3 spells CASSLAYSPLHF. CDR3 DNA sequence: TGTGCCAGCAGCTTAGCGTATTCACCCCTCCACTTT. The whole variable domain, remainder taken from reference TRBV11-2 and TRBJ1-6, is EAGVAQSPRYKIIEKRQSVAFWCNPISGHATLYWYQQILGQGPKLLIQFQNNGVVDDSQLPKDRFSAERLKGVDSTLKIQPAKLEDSAVYLCASSLAYSPLHFGNGTRLTVT.

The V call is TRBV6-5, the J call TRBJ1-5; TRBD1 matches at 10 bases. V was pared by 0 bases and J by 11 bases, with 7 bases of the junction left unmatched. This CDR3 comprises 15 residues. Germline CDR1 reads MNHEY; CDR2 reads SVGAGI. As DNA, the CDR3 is TGTGCCAGCAGTTACTCTCGGACAGGGGGGGGGTCCCAGCATTTT. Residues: CASSYSRTGGGSQHF.

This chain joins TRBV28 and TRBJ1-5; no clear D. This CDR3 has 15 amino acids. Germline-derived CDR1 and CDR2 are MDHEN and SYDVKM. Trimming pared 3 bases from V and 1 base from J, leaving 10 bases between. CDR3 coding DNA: TGTGCCAGCAGTTTGGTACAGCTAAGCAATCAGCCCCAGCATTTT. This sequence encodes CASSLVQLSNQPQHF.

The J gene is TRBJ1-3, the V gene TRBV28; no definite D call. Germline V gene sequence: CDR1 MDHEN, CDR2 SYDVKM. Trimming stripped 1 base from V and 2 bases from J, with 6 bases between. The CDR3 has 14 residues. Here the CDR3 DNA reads TGTGCCAGCAGTTTATTCGGGGCTGGAAACACCATATATTTT. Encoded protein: CASSLFGAGNTIYF. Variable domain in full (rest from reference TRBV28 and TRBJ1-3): DVKVTQSSRYLVKRTGEKVFLECVQDMDHENMFWYRQDPGLGLRLIYFSYDVKMKEKGDIPEGYSVSREKKERFSLILESASTNQTSMYLCASSLFGAGNTIYFGEGSWLTVV.

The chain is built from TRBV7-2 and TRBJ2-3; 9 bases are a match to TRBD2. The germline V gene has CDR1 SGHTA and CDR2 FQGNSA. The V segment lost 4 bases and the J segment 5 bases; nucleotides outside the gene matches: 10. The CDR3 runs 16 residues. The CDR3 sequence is CASSSRAAGGGDTQYF. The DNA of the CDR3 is TGTGCCAGCAGCTCCCGAGCGGCGGGGGGGGGAGATACGCAGTATTTT.

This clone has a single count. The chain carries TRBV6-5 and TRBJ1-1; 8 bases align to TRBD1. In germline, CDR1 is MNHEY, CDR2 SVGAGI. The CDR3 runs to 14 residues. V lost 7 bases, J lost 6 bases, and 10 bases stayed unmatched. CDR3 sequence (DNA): TGTGCCAGCAACGATCACAGGGGGTCTCCTGAAGCTTTCTTT. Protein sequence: CASNDHRGSPEAFF.

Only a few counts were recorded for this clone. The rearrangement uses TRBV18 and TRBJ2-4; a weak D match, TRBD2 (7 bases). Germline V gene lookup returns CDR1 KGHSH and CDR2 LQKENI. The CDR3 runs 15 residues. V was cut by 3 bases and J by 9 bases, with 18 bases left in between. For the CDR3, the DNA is TGTGCCAGCTCACCCCCGACTGAGGGGGGGTCCATTCAGTACTTC. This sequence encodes CASSPPTEGGSIQYF.

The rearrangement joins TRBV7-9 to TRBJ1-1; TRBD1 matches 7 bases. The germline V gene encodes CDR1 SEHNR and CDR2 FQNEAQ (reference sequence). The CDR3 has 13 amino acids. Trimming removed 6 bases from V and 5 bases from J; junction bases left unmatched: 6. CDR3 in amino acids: CASSNRQGTEAFF. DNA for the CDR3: TGTGCCAGCAGTAATCGACAGGGTACTGAAGCTTTCTTT.

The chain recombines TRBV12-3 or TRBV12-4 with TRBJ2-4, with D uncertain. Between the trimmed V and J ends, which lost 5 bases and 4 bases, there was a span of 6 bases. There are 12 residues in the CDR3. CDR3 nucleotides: TGTGCCAGCAGTGAGACTAAAAACATTCAGTACTTC. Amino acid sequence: CASSETKNIQYF.

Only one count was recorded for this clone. CDR3 nucleotides: TGTGCCATCCCCCCCCGGGAAAACGCTCAGCCCCAGCATTTT. Amino acids: CAIPPRENAQPQHF. The chain carries TRBV10-3 and TRBJ1-5; D is undetermined. V lost 8 bases to trimming and J lost 6 bases, with 17 bases between them. The V gene's germline CDR1 is ENHRY and CDR2 SYGVKD. The CDR3 is made up of 14 amino acids.

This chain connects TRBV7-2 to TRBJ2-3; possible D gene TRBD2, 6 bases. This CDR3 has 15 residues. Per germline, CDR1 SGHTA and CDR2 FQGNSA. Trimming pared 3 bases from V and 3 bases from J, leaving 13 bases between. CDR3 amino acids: CASSFARSGTDTQYF. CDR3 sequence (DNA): TGTGCCAGCAGCTTCGCGCGCAGCGGGACAGATACGCAGTATTTT. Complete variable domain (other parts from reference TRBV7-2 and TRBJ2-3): GAGVSQSPSNKVTEKGKDVELRCDPISGHTALYWYRQSLGQGLEFLIYFQGNSAPDKSGLPSDRFSAERTGGSVSTLTIQRTQQEDSAVYLCASSFARSGTDTQYFGPGTRLTVL.

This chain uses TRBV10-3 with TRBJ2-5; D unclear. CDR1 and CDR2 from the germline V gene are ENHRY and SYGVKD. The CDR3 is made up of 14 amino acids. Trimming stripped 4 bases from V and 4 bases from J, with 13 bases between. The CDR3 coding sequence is TGTGCCATCAGTGTTGAGTTTCTGTTAGAGACCCAGTACTTC. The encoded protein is CAISVEFLLETQYF.

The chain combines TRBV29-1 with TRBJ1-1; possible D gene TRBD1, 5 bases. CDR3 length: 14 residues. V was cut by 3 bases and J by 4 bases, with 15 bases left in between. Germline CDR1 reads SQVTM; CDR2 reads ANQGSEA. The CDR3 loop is CSVEFQTGGTEAFF. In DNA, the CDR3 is TGCAGCGTTGAGTTTCAGACCGGGGGCACTGAAGCTTTCTTT. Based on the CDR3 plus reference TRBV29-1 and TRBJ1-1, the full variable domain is SAVISQKPSRDICQRGTSLTIQCQVDSQVTMMFWYRQQPGQSLTLIATANQGSEATYESGFVIDKFPISRPNLTFSTLTVSNMSPEDSSIYLCSVEFQTGGTEAFFGQGTRLTVV.

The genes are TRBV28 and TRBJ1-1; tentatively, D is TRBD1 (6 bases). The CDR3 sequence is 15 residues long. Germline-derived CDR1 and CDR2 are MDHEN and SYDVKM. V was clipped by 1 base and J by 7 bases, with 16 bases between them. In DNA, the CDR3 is TGTGCCAGCAGTTTATTACAGGGTGCCGCTGGTGAAGCTTTCTTT. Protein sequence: CASSLLQGAAGEAFF.

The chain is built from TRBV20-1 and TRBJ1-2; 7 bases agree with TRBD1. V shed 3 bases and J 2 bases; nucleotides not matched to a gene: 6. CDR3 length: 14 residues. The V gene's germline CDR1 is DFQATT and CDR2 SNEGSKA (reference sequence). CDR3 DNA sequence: TGCAGTGCTAGTGGGGACAGACTCAACTATGGCTACACCTTC. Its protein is CSASGDRLNYGYTF.